This T cell receptor (beta chain) is from a study of cytomegalovirus exposure and HLA in healthy donors (dated by TCRdb to between 2016 and 2019). Some background on the complete study: An earlier analysis of about 560 of the donors reported 276 Gb of sequence data and roughly 120 million unique TCR beta sequences obtained from approximately 180 million T cells. An early release that covered about 640 HLA-typed donors contained about 300 gigabases of sequencing data and 70 million to 100 million unique TCR sequences. Of the roughly 400 genotyped donors, approximately 82% fell in the genetic ancestry cluster associated with self-reported Caucasian donors. The study aimed to test whether signatures of past pathogen exposure could be identified by cataloging public T cell receptors. Using immunosequencing, the study profiled T cell repertoires from around 670 subjects and related those repertoires to cytomegalovirus serostatus. Besides the first cohort of around 700 subjects, a separate validation cohort made up of around 120 different subjects was used. To predict cytomegalovirus infection status, the study brought together high-throughput TCR immunosequencing, statistical association of individual TCRs with disease status, and machine learning. A later analysis re-examined previously published TCR beta repertoires from 600 to 700 donors and added high-resolution HLA genotyping to investigate patterns of TCR occurrence. In the later analysis, no new phenotypic data were used to find candidate immune exposures; instead, reliance was placed on TCR beta sequences and their occurrence across donors. An earlier analysis of roughly 580 of the donors used high-throughput TCR beta sequencing to judge whether each TCR beta V gene segment behaved as functional or pseudogenic. Donor age, sex, ethnicity and CMV serostatus were compiled together with the repertoire data. In a later genetic analysis, genome-wide SNP genotypes for about 65% of the roughly 670 donors were used, and that subset was treated as a discovery cohort. All discovery cohort repertoires had been generated on a single sequencing platform. Class I and class II HLA loci were covered by the typing at four-digit resolution. The number of typed donors differed by locus: about 620-640 for A, B, C, DRB1 and DQB1; 500 to 550 for DQA1; 606 for DPA1; and roughly 470 for DPB1. Because of strong linkage in the cohort, roughly five DR-DQ haplotypes were treated as single units for association and clustering. Among some 400 genotyped donors of the cohort, an average of about 220,000 unique TCR beta nucleotide sequences was sequenced per donor, of which roughly 17% were non-productive. Findings and caveats that apply to the study as a whole: In an earlier analysis of some 550 of the donors, most TCR beta V segments were observed in productive rearrangements about 90% or about 30% of the time, broadly matching IMGT annotations. In a later analysis, TCR association rates were found to vary across HLA loci, with the most associated TCRs seen for DRB1 alleles and the fewest for HLA-C alleles. Because HLA typing was missing for some donors at each locus, association tests included only the typed subset. Most TCR sequences were observed very rarely across donors, whereas some public TCRs were present in many individuals. According to a later genetic analysis, donors in an Asian-associated ancestry cluster had fewer N-insertions in productive TCRs than the approximately 700-donor mean. In a later analysis, HLA-associated TCR beta chains were found to be more clonally expanded and to have lower generation probabilities than equally common non-associated chains. A further reported finding was that TCR beta sequences accurately predicted the HLA-A and HLA-B alleles for most subjects in the first cohort. Because the 87-base-pair reads could not distinguish some IMGT-functional V segments, including TRBV6-2 and TRBV6-3, those segments were excluded. According to a later analysis, most CMV-associated TCR beta chains appeared to be HLA-restricted, and the HLA associations seemed to be driven largely by CMV exposure. Immune exposure information for the cohort was limited to CMV serostatus. It was suggested by the authors that the approach could potentially be generalized to other disease states and immunological phenotypes. Roughly 17 rarely observed V segments, including chromosome 9 orphons, were excluded from the earlier analysis of just under 600 of the donors because counts were too low. Strong co-occurrence of HLA alleles, especially DR and DQ, made assigning TCR associations to individual alleles difficult. The classifier was reported to diagnose cytomegalovirus status with high specificity and sensitivity in both the original cohort and the validation cohort. A later genetic analysis associated a missense DCLRE1C variant with V-gene and J-gene trimming of TCR beta chains, and an independent cohort replicated the association. A few of the identified cytomegalovirus-associated TCR beta chains were confirmed in vitro to be specific for cytomegalovirus antigens. A later analysis reported that several top co-occurrence clusters appeared linked to parvovirus B19, influenza, CMV and Epstein-Barr virus. At a false discovery rate of 0.05, a later analysis linked some 17,000 TCR beta sequences to specific HLA alleles. The cohort was sequenced for TCR beta chains only, and without alpha or paired-chain data the features that could be detected were limited. Sequencing depth was assumed to be roughly uniform across donors in the presence/absence analyses, though that assumption may not hold. Correlated functional status among segregating V segments might reflect linkage disequilibrium, but an unknown experimental factor could not be ruled out. A group of highly shared sequence variants was considered likely to be a technical artifact of the sequencing pipeline. In the study, about 150 TCR beta chains were listed as associated with cytomegalovirus.

The library was built by means of the immunoSEQ multiplex PCR assay. The multiplex PCR relied on a mix of 60 forward primers for TCR Vbeta segments and 13 reverse primers for TCR Jbeta segments. The CDR3 region of rearranged TCR beta genes was amplified from genomic DNA with a multiplex PCR assay. On the Illumina HiSeq System, the amplified TCR beta libraries were sequenced as 87-base-pair reads. Per the original workflow: In a later analysis, approximately 74 million unique TCR beta chains were counted across the 666 repertoires, and about 10 million of these chains were shared by at least two donors. A nearest-neighbor algorithm error-corrected the raw reads and collapsed the reads into unique sequences, merging closely related sequences to remove PCR and sequencing errors. V, D and J gene segments were assigned by aligning CDR3 sequences to IMGT reference sequences. For a sequence to be retained, a match of at least six nucleotides was required to both a V gene segment and a J gene segment. A rearrangement counted as productive if the CDR3 had no stop codons and remained in frame with V and J, and every other rearrangement counted as non-productive. CDR3 was defined by IMGT convention, running from the second conserved V-encoded cysteine to the conserved J-encoded phenylalanine. The earlier analysis of 550 to 650 of the donors excluded any sequence lacking an unambiguous match to a single V gene segment. In an earlier analysis of about 590 of the donors, a V segment was called functional when productive rearrangements were above 56.7%, and segregating when the standard deviation between donors exceeded 5%. To diagnose cytomegalovirus status from the catalog of TCR beta chain sequences, a statistical classification framework was built. In a later analysis, TCR nucleotide sequences were compared against IMGT/GENE-DB human TR gene sequences so that V and J genes could be assigned. In a later analysis, CDR3 sequences and most-parsimonious VDJ recombination scenarios were assigned using the TCRdist pipeline. In a later analysis, each TCR beta chain was defined by its CDR3 amino acid sequence together with its V-gene family, and reads without a unique V-gene family were excluded. In a later analysis, some 600 highly shared, low-generation-probability nucleotide sequences were removed to address suspected cross-contamination and a sequencing artifact. A later analysis calculated a clonal expansion index for each public chain from normalized within-repertoire ranks of inferred template counts. A later analysis computed generation probabilities with a VDJ recombination model fitted to out-of-frame rearrangements, and checked the results against IGoR. A later analysis scored TCR-TCR, TCR-HLA and TCR-CMV co-occurrence with hypergeometric tests, applying a repertoire-size bias correction to TCR pairs. To estimate false discovery rates, a later analysis permuted the HLA or CMV assignments 20 times. In a later analysis, co-occurring TCRs were grouped with DBSCAN, and TCRdist sequence similarity was added when clustering was performed within HLA-allele-positive subsets. Co-occurrence clustering excluded repertoires with fewer than 30,000 or more than 120,000 public chains, plus five with anomalous nucleotide sharing. Sourced from immuneACCESS, this table was stored by TCRdb with only in-frame sequences that have V and J called. A share of the clones is absent; for the studies checked, an unresolved V gene accounts for under half, and the remainder has no known explanation. The V and J calls and clone size were taken over from that table, and D and trimming were inferred from the DNA. This sample gives about 160,000 clones in total; about 68% of them show up just once. 1.2% to 1.5% of the sample rests with the top ten.

The cohort comprised some 730 healthy bone marrow donors. At the time of sampling, all cohort members were nominally healthy, though unrecorded immune exposures were likely present. The donor was CMV seronegative and belonged to the group of 320 or so seronegative cohort members. Each donor provided a peripheral blood sample, and peripheral blood mononuclear cells were used for TCR beta sequencing. Genomic DNA extraction from the blood cell samples was performed with the Qiagen DNeasy Blood Extraction Kit. The germline V gene gives CDR1 as KGHSH and CDR2 as LQKENI. The CDR3 runs 18 residues from the cysteine to the phenylalanine. Just CDR3 DNA is preserved here, 54 bases in frame from base 1. Ends trimmed: V by 2 bases, J by 3 bases; bases unmatched to a gene: 5. This clone was seen once. Its antigen has not been determined. Base-call qualities are not available, and no considerably larger clone is one nucleotide away.

Material for sequencing was PBMCs. The chain is made from TRBV18 and TRBJ2-2; 14 central nucleotides agree with TRBD2. The sequence was collected from a man younger than 35 in good health and CMV-seronegative. Here the CDR3 is given as CASSPTGTSGSYTGELFF. The DNA sequence is TGTGCCAGCTCACCAACCGGGACTAGCGGGAGTTACACCGGGGAGCTGTTTTTT.